A single sample is the source of the 14 T cell receptor beta chains below, sequenced in a study of shared clonotypes between healthy human individuals. Generated by immunoSEQ multiplex PCR, the TCRdb table keeps only in-frame clones and is missing some. The table lists some 550,000 clones, approximately 97% of them singletons. Sequenced: naive CD4+ T cells sorted from blood. Subset defined: CD45RA+ positively selected. Receptors originate from a woman aged 30 to 39 in good health.

This rearrangement joins TRBV28 to TRBJ1-2; TRBD1 is a possible D gene (5 bases). The germline V and J ends were trimmed by 2 bases and 2 bases, with 12 bases remaining between them. This CDR3 has 15 amino acids. In germline, CDR1 is MDHEN, CDR2 SYDVKM. The CDR3 nucleotides read TGTGCCAGCAGTTTAACCCCCCGGGGGAACTATGGCTACACCTTC. Its translation is CASSLTPRGNYGYTF.

This chain joins TRBV19 and TRBJ2-3; maybe TRBD2 (6 bases). Germline V gene sequence: CDR1 LNHDA, CDR2 SQIVND (reference sequence). The CDR3 covers 15 residues. V lost 4 bases and J lost 2, with 13 bases in between. In nucleotides, the CDR3 is TGTGCCAGTAGTAATCGGCGGGGCTCCACAGATACGCAGTATTTT. It is translated as CASSNRRGSTDTQYF.

CDR3 coding DNA: TGTGCCAGCTCCGGCCCGACCCGGGGCAATGAGCAGTTCTTC. Its translation is CASSGPTRGNEQFF. The chain has TRBV19 and TRBJ2-1; D may be TRBD2 (5 bases). The CDR3 spans 14 residues. The V end lost 9 bases, the J end lost 6 bases, and 18 bases lay between the germline ends. The germline V gene has CDR1 LNHDA and CDR2 SQIVND (reference sequence).

This chain connects TRBV27 to TRBJ2-6, with TRBD2 as a possible D gene (5 bases). CDR1 is MNHEY and CDR2 is SMNVEV in the germline V gene (reference sequence). The CDR3 covers 13 residues. The V gene lost 10 bases and the J gene lost 0 bases, with 7 bases spanning the gap. The DNA of the CDR3 is TGTGCCAACGCGGGCTCTGGGGCCAACGTCCTGACTTTC. Residues: CANAGSGANVLTF.

The chain joins TRBV27 to TRBJ2-7; either TRBD1 or TRBD2 may fit D (6 bases each). The V gene's germline CDR1 is MNHEY and CDR2 SMNVEV (reference sequence). The CDR3 covers 14 residues. V dropped 5 bases and J dropped 3 bases, with 14 bases sitting between them. The CDR3 is CASSHRGRNYEQYF. The CDR3 DNA sequence: TGTGCCAGCAGTCACCGGGGGCGGAACTACGAGCAGTACTTC.

The rearrangement uses TRBV13 and TRBJ2-7, with TRBD1 as a possible D gene (6 bases). Germline values: CDR1 PRHDT, CDR2 FYEKMQ (reference sequence). CDR3 size: 13 residues. V lost 5 bases, J lost 5 bases, and 13 bases lay in between. The CDR3 here is CASSLRPGDEQYF. DNA for the CDR3: TGTGCCAGCAGCCTGCGACCAGGGGACGAGCAGTACTTC.

The rearrangement joins TRBV7-9 to TRBJ2-7; D is perhaps TRBD1 (6 bases). The CDR3 sequence is 15 residues long. The V end lost 5 bases, the J end lost 9 bases, and 23 bases lay between the germline ends. CDR1 is SEHNR, CDR2 FQNEAQ, per germline (reference sequence). The CDR3 is CASSHGTGQPRGQYF. The DNA of the CDR3 is TGTGCCAGCAGCCATGGCACGGGACAACCTCGCGGGCAGTACTTC.

The V call is TRBV19, the J call TRBJ1-5, with 9 bases lining up with TRBD1. V gave up 3 bases and J gave up 7 bases; unmatched junction bases: 7. The CDR3 consists of 15 residues. Germline V gives CDR1 LNHDA, CDR2 SQIVND (reference sequence). Here the CDR3 DNA reads TGTGCCAGTAGTATCCGGGACAGGGAGCGGCAGCCCCAGCATTTT. Translating gives CASSIRDRERQPQHF. The complete variable domain, with remaining parts taken from reference TRBV19 and TRBJ1-5, reads DGGITQSPKYLFRKEGQNVTLSCEQNLNHDAMYWYRQDPGQGLRLIYYSQIVNDFQKGDIAEGYSVSREKKESFPLTVTSAQKNPTAFYLCASSIRDRERQPQHFGDGTRLSIL.

This rearrangement joins TRBV5-4 to TRBJ1-2; D not resolved. Trimming pared 3 bases from V and 2 bases from J, leaving 8 bases between. Germline loops: CDR1 SGHNT, CDR2 YYREEE (reference sequence). The CDR3 is 13 amino acids. CDR3 sequence reads: CASSSGKNYGYTF. CDR3 DNA sequence: TGTGCCAGCAGCTCCGGGAAGAACTATGGCTACACCTTC. Based on the CDR3 plus reference TRBV5-4 and TRBJ1-2, the full variable domain is ETGVTQSPTHLIKTRGQQVTLRCSSQSGHNTVSWYQQALGQGPQFIFQYYREEENGRGNFPPRFSGLQFPNYSSELNVNALELDDSALYLCASSSGKNYGYTFGSGTRLTVV.

The rearrangement joins TRBV6-6 to TRBJ1-2; D is perhaps TRBD1 (5 bases). CDR1 is MNHNY, CDR2 SVGAGI, per germline (reference sequence). Trimming removed 2 bases from V and 0 bases from J, with 10 bases in between. This CDR3 has 15 residues. In DNA, the CDR3 is TGTGCCAGCAGTTACGAGCAGGGTGCTAACTATGGCTACACCTTC. Translating gives CASSYEQGANYGYTF.

V and J are TRBV7-9 and TRBJ2-1; no firm D call. This CDR3 has 16 residues. With 5 bases removed from V and 4 bases from J, the gap between germline ends came to 18 bases. The germline V gene encodes CDR1 SEHNR and CDR2 FQNEAQ (reference sequence). For the CDR3, the DNA is TGTGCCAGCAGCCACCCGGATAACAGCCTTTACAATGAGCAGTTCTTC. Translating gives CASSHPDNSLYNEQFF.

This clone was detected only once. V usage is TRBV28 and J usage is TRBJ2-7, with D uncertain. CDR1 is MDHEN, CDR2 SYDVKM, per germline. The CDR3 is 14 amino acids. The V and J ends lost 2 bases and 3 bases respectively, with 11 bases between them. The CDR3 reads CASSLLGLRYEQYF. CDR3 in DNA: TGTGCCAGCAGTTTACTGGGGTTGCGCTACGAGCAGTACTTC.

The rearrangement joins TRBV7-9 to TRBJ2-1, with 15 bases matching TRBD2. The CDR3 is 16 amino acids. J lost 6 bases, V lost 6 bases, and 6 bases had no gene match. The germline gives CDR1 SEHNR, CDR2 FQNEAQ (reference sequence). The DNA of the CDR3 is TGTGCCAGCAGTCCCGGACTAGCGGGAGGGAGCAATGAGCAGTTCTTC. Protein: CASSPGLAGGSNEQFF.

V and J are TRBV5-8 and TRBJ2-1; the D gene could be TRBD1 or TRBD2 (5 bases each). Germline V gene data show CDR1 as SGHTS and CDR2 as YDEGEE. This CDR3 contains 15 residues. The V and J ends lost 3 bases and 4 bases respectively, with 14 bases between them. Written as DNA, the CDR3 is TGTGCCAGCAGCTCGACCGGGACCTCTTACAATGAGCAGTTCTTC. Translation gives CASSSTGTSYNEQFF.